The 28 T cell receptor beta chains presented below share a single source sample, sequenced in a study of shared clonotypes between healthy human individuals. Generated by immunoSEQ multiplex PCR, the TCRdb table keeps only in-frame clones and is missing some. The data show roughly 850,000 clones, with 90% to 97% seen just once and less than 0.25% held by the top ten. Naive CD8 populations comprised CD45RO-negative cells positively selected for CCR7, excluding terminally differentiated effector memory CD45RA+ cells. What was sequenced was naive CD8+ T cells sorted from blood. The receptors were gathered from a man aged 25 to 40 in good health.

The V and J genes are TRBV29-1 and TRBJ2-7; the D is unclear. V lost 6 bases and J 1 base, leaving 10 bases between the germline ends. Germline CDR1 SQVTM, CDR2 ANQGSEA. The CDR3 sequence is 12 residues long. The CDR3 DNA is TGCAGCGTGGATAGTAGTTCCTACGAGCAGTACTTC. The encoded protein is CSVDSSSYEQYF.

The CDR3 loop reads CASSQNGFYEQYF. In DNA form, the CDR3 reads TGTGCCAGCAGCCAAAACGGATTCTACGAGCAGTACTTC. The chain carries TRBV7-9 and TRBJ2-7; D unresolved. CDR1 is SEHNR, CDR2 FQNEAQ, per germline (reference sequence). The CDR3 contains 13 residues. The V end lost 5 bases, the J end lost 3 bases, and 11 bases lay between the germline ends.

The CDR3 nucleotides read TGTGCCAGCAGCAGTGGACAGGGTAAAACTGAAGCTTTCTTT. It encodes CASSSGQGKTEAFF. V and J are TRBV7-9 and TRBJ1-1; the match to TRBD1 covers 8 bases. CDR3 length: 14 residues. J was trimmed by 5 bases and V by 5 bases; bases with no gene match: 7. Germline V gene data show CDR1 as SEHNR and CDR2 as FQNEAQ (reference sequence). The full variable domain, in which reference TRBV7-9 and TRBJ1-1 provide the parts outside the CDR3, is DTGVSQNPRHKITKRGQNVTFRCDPISEHNRLYWYRQTLGQGPEFLTYFQNEAQLEKSRLLSDRFSAERPKGSFSTLEIQRTEQGDSAMYLCASSSGQGKTEAFFGQGTRLTVV.

The genes are TRBV7-9 and TRBJ2-7, with D maybe TRBD2 (6 bases). V lost 5 bases and J 3 bases, leaving 14 bases between the germline ends. The CDR3 contains 14 residues. Per germline, CDR1 SEHNR and CDR2 FQNEAQ (reference sequence). The CDR3 loop reads CASSPPGGIYEQYF. CDR3 in DNA: TGTGCCAGCAGCCCGCCAGGAGGGATCTACGAGCAGTACTTC.

This clone was picked up one time. The rearrangement uses TRBV4-3 and TRBJ1-2, with unresolved D. CDR3 length: 15 residues. Trimming stripped 4 bases from V and 0 bases from J, with 12 bases between. In germline, CDR1 is LGHNA, CDR2 YSLEER. The CDR3, as DNA: TGCGCCAGCAGCCTCGGACGGCAAGCTAACTATGGCTACACCTTC. It is translated as CASSLGRQANYGYTF.

The genes are TRBV2 and TRBJ2-5; D ambiguous. Germline V CDR1 and CDR2: SNHLY, FYNNEI. The CDR3 spans 15 residues. The germline V and J ends were trimmed by 2 bases and 9 bases, with 19 bases remaining between them. The CDR3 loop is CASSESGDPYAAQYF. The CDR3 nucleotides are TGTGCCAGCAGTGAAAGTGGAGACCCATATGCGGCCCAGTACTTC.

This sequence joins TRBV7-8 and TRBJ2-1, with D possibly called TRBD1 or TRBD2 (5 bases each). The CDR3 runs to 15 residues. Germline V gene lookup returns CDR1 SGHVS and CDR2 FQNEAQ. V was pared by 4 bases and J by 11 bases, with 21 bases between. This chain's CDR3 is CASSSSSRAGGKQFF. The DNA of the CDR3 is TGTGCCAGCAGCTCCAGTTCCAGGGCGGGTGGAAAGCAGTTCTTC.

A note on this clone: The same CDR3 also results from other DNA sequences found in this sample. The chain uses TRBV5-4 and TRBJ2-2; D not resolved. Germline-derived CDR1 and CDR2 are SGHNT and YYREEE (reference sequence). There are 11 residues in the CDR3. V lost 2 bases to trimming and J lost 6 bases, with 2 bases between them. CDR3 nucleotides: TGTGCCAGCAGCTTTTCCGGGGAGCTGTTTTTT. Translated, it gives CASSFSGELFF.

V gene TRBV6-6 combines with J gene TRBJ1-2; D is possibly TRBD1 (6 bases). Germline V gene lookup returns CDR1 MNHNY and CDR2 SVGAGI (reference sequence). This CDR3 comprises 12 residues. V gave up 6 bases and J gave up 4 bases, with 9 bases separating them. The CDR3 nucleotides read TGTGCCAGCAGGGACAGCCTCTATGGCTACACCTTC. Amino acids: CASRDSLYGYTF.

V usage is TRBV7-2 and J usage is TRBJ2-7, with D unresolved. There are 12 residues in the CDR3. The germline V gene encodes CDR1 SGHTA and CDR2 FQGNSA. V was cut by 3 bases and J by 2 bases, with 5 bases left in between. Here the CDR3 DNA reads TGTGCCAGCAGCTTCACAACCTACGAGCAGTACTTC. Amino acids: CASSFTTYEQYF.

V usage is TRBV7-9 and J usage is TRBJ1-1; no reliable D call. The CDR3 is 13 amino acids. CDR1 and CDR2 from the germline V gene are SEHNR and FQNEAQ (reference sequence). Trimming removed 3 bases at V and 2 bases at J, with 7 bases between. The CDR3 spells CASSFFGNTEAFF. The CDR3 DNA reads TGTGCCAGCAGCTTTTTCGGTAACACTGAAGCTTTCTTT.

J is TRBJ2-1 and V is TRBV7-9; D is undetermined. Germline loops: CDR1 SEHNR, CDR2 FQNEAQ (reference sequence). This CDR3 has 16 residues. Trimming removed 5 bases at V and 5 bases at J, with 19 bases between. The CDR3 protein is CASSEYMGIRDNEQFF. Written as DNA, the CDR3 is TGTGCCAGCAGCGAGTATATGGGGATTCGCGACAATGAGCAGTTCTTC.

The V and J genes are TRBV4-1 and TRBJ2-7; possibly TRBD2 for D (6 bases). The CDR3 is 15 residues long. The germline V and J ends were trimmed by 0 bases and 4 bases, with 13 bases remaining between them. The germline V gene has CDR1 MGHRA and CDR2 YSYEKL. CDR3 coding DNA: TGCGCCAGCAGCCAAGAGGCTGTGGGACTTTACGAGCAGTACTTC. Its protein is CASSQEAVGLYEQYF.

This rearrangement joins TRBV4-3 to TRBJ2-3; 13 nucleotides align to TRBD2. CDR1 LGHNA and CDR2 YSLEER come from the germline V gene. V was clipped by 0 bases and J by 3 bases; unmatched bases: 6. The CDR3 totals 18 residues. In DNA, the CDR3 is TGCGCCAGCAGCCAAGATCAACTAGCGGGAGGGCAGACAGATACGCAGTATTTT. This translates into CASSQDQLAGGQTDTQYF.

Worth noting for this clone: Additional DNA sequences in this sample encode the identical CDR3. The rearrangement joins TRBV6-5 to TRBJ2-5; D unclear. This CDR3 spans 13 amino acids. Germline assignment: CDR1 MNHEY and CDR2 SVGAGI. V gave up 2 bases and J gave up 4 bases, with 8 bases separating them. CDR3 DNA: TGTGCCAGCAGTTACCTGGCAGGAGAGACCCAGTACTTC. This codes for CASSYLAGETQYF.

V gene TRBV27 combines with J gene TRBJ2-5; the D is unclear. Trimming removed 5 bases at V and 2 bases at J, with 18 bases between. The CDR3 runs 16 residues. The germline gives CDR1 MNHEY, CDR2 SMNVEV (reference sequence). Here the CDR3 reads CASSPPRSYKQETQYF. The CDR3 bases are TGTGCCAGCAGTCCCCCCCGATCCTATAAACAAGAGACCCAGTACTTC.

The chain carries TRBV7-8 and TRBJ2-3, with a weak D call TRBD2 (6 bases). The CDR3 loop spans 18 amino acids. V was trimmed by 5 bases and J by 1 base, leaving 22 bases between them. Germline V gene lookup returns CDR1 SGHVS and CDR2 FQNEAQ. The CDR3 here is CASSPQRGREMGTDTQYF. CDR3 coding DNA: TGTGCCAGCAGCCCTCAAAGAGGACGGGAGATGGGCACAGATACGCAGTATTTT.

The rearrangement joins TRBV5-1 to TRBJ2-3; D might be TRBD2 (5 bases). Germline V lookup: CDR1 SGHRS, CDR2 YFSETQ. Trimming removed 4 bases from V and 2 bases from J, with 14 bases in between. The CDR3 totals 15 residues. CDR3 nucleotides: TGCGCCAGCAGCCCCACGCCGGAGGACACAGATACGCAGTATTTT. Translating it yields CASSPTPEDTDTQYF. Full variable domain (outside the CDR3, taken from reference TRBV5-1 and TRBJ2-3): KAGVTQTPRYLIKTRGQQVTLSCSPISGHRSVSWYQQTPGQGLQFLFEYFSETQRNKGNFPGRFSGRQFSNSRSEMNVSTLELGDSALYLCASSPTPEDTDTQYFGPGTRLTVL.

J is TRBJ1-1 and V is TRBV29-1; D ambiguous. Germline V gene data show CDR1 as SQVTM and CDR2 as ANQGSEA. The CDR3 has 11 residues. V was trimmed by 0 bases and J by 8 bases, leaving 7 bases between them. CDR3 amino acids: CSVEDLGEAFF. The CDR3 bases are TGCAGCGTTGAAGATCTAGGGGAAGCTTTCTTT.

The V gene is TRBV2, the J gene TRBJ2-1, with D uncertain. CDR3 length: 13 residues. Germline CDR1 reads SNHLY; CDR2 reads FYNNEI. V lost 11 bases, J lost 3 bases, and 14 bases lay in between. The CDR3 sequence is CASCRSNYNEQFF. The CDR3 DNA sequence: TGTGCCTCGTGTCGGAGTAACTACAATGAGCAGTTCTTC.

The chain joins TRBV7-9 to TRBJ2-7, with unresolved D. CDR1 and CDR2 from the germline V gene are SEHNR and FQNEAQ (reference sequence). V was cut by 0 bases and J by 3 bases, with 9 bases left in between. This CDR3 contains 14 residues. The CDR3 loop reads CASSLAQVSYEQYF. The CDR3 DNA follows: TGTGCCAGCAGCTTAGCGCAGGTGAGCTACGAGCAGTACTTC. The whole variable domain, remainder taken from reference TRBV7-9 and TRBJ2-7, is DTGVSQNPRHKITKRGQNVTFRCDPISEHNRLYWYRQTLGQGPEFLTYFQNEAQLEKSRLLSDRFSAERPKGSFSTLEIQRTEQGDSAMYLCASSLAQVSYEQYFGPGTRLTVT.

Comments on this clone: In the same sample, other DNA sequences code for this CDR3. The chain carries TRBV18 and TRBJ1-1; TRBD1 might be the D (5 bases). V was cut by 3 bases and J by 4 bases, with 9 bases left in between. Germline V CDR1 and CDR2: KGHSH, LQKENI. The CDR3 runs 13 residues. The CDR3 loop is CASSPGTGTEAFF. CDR3 DNA sequence: TGTGCCAGCTCACCCGGGACGGGCACTGAAGCTTTCTTT.

The chain is built from TRBV4-1 and TRBJ2-1, with unresolved D. V gave up 6 bases and J gave up 3 bases, with 9 bases separating them. The CDR3 loop spans 13 amino acids. CDR1 MGHRA and CDR2 YSYEKL come from the germline V gene. CDR3 amino acids: CASRSSRYNEQFF. The CDR3 DNA sequence: TGCGCCAGCAGAAGTTCACGCTACAATGAGCAGTTCTTC.

This CDR3 reads CASSLLRSSTGELFF. Here the CDR3 DNA reads TGTGCCAGCAGCTTACTTCGGAGTTCCACCGGGGAGCTGTTTTTT. The rearrangement uses TRBV7-9 and TRBJ2-2; D is ambiguous. Germline V gives CDR1 SEHNR, CDR2 FQNEAQ (reference sequence). Trimming pared 2 bases from V and 4 bases from J, leaving 11 bases between. CDR3 length: 15 amino acids.

The V gene is TRBV14, the J gene TRBJ2-3; 7 bases are a match to TRBD1. The junction had 12 bases not matched to a gene; V was cut back by 0 bases and J by 6 bases. The germline V gene encodes CDR1 SGHDN and CDR2 FVKESK. The CDR3 length is 17 residues. CDR3 sequence reads: CASSQEMFTGALDTQYF. DNA for the CDR3: TGTGCCAGCAGCCAAGAGATGTTCACAGGGGCCCTGGATACGCAGTATTTT.

This rearrangement joins TRBV13 to TRBJ2-1; 8 bases are shared with TRBD2. V lost 5 bases, J lost 7 bases, and 13 bases stayed unmatched. CDR3 length equals 16 residues. From germline, CDR1 is PRHDT and CDR2 FYEKMQ (reference sequence). The CDR3 nucleotides are TGTGCCAGCAGCCTTTGGGGAAGCGGGAGAGGGAATGAGCAGTTCTTC. Its translation is CASSLWGSGRGNEQFF.

The chain carries TRBV7-9 and TRBJ1-1, with D perhaps matching TRBD1 (5 bases). The germline V gene encodes CDR1 SEHNR and CDR2 FQNEAQ (reference sequence). The ends were cut back, 2 bases at V and 4 bases at J, with 14 bases in the middle. This CDR3 is 15 amino acids long. The CDR3 sequence is CASSLIRDGGTEAFF. The CDR3, as DNA: TGTGCCAGCAGCTTAATCAGGGACGGGGGCACTGAAGCTTTCTTT.

This chain uses TRBV28 with TRBJ2-2, with 7 bases identical to TRBD1. With V trimmed by 6 bases and J by 4 bases, 8 bases remained unmatched. Germline lookup yields CDR1 MDHEN and CDR2 SYDVKM. The CDR3 spans 15 residues. The CDR3 sequence: CASSLTGMSTGELFF. The CDR3 nucleotides are TGTGCCAGCAGCCTGACAGGGATGAGCACCGGGGAGCTGTTTTTT.